The rows below give T cell receptor beta chains drawn from one sample of a study of post-analysis software for immune sequencing data. TCRdb processed the PCR reads anew with MiXCR; each CDR3 protein has one entry. Among hundreds of thousands of distinct CDR3 sequences listed, 25% to 30% were seen once. The sequenced sample consisted of blood. Every receptor here comes from a girl under 18 with multiple sclerosis. Both conserved end residues are part of each CDR3. Each record gives: V gene, CDR3 length, J gene, D gene, clone size, CDR3 DNA, CDR3 protein. The D gene is left open where the match is weak. The size field is filled for only some rows; it gives once, few, many or a size class.

V gene: TRBV27
CDR3 length: 14
J gene: TRBJ1-2
D gene: TRBD1
clone size: .
CDR3 DNA: TGTGCCAGCAGCTCCGGGACAGCAACCTATGGCTACACCTTC
CDR3 protein: CASSSGTATYGYTF

V gene: TRBV20-1
CDR3 length: 14
J gene: TRBJ2-5
D gene: .
clone size: few
CDR3 DNA: TGCAGTGCTAGAGACAGGGGCATCCGAGAGACCCAGTACTTC
CDR3 protein: CSARDRGIRETQYF

V gene: TRBV5-1
CDR3 length: 15
J gene: TRBJ2-3
D gene: .
clone size: many
CDR3 DNA: TGCGCCAGCAGCTTGGGAGGGGTTGGTACAGATACGCAGTATTTT
CDR3 protein: CASSLGGVGTDTQYF

V gene: TRBV9
CDR3 length: 16
J gene: TRBJ2-5
D gene: TRBD2
clone size: few
CDR3 DNA: TGTGCCAGCAGCGTAGGCCAGCGGGGGACACAAGAGACCCAGTACTTC
CDR3 protein: CASSVGQRGTQETQYF

V gene: TRBV5-1
CDR3 length: 15
J gene: TRBJ1-5
D gene: .
clone size: many
CDR3 DNA: TGCGCCAGCAGCTTGTCGGGAGGGGAAGGTCAGCCCCAGCATTTT
CDR3 protein: CASSLSGGEGQPQHF

V gene: TRBV28
CDR3 length: 17
J gene: TRBJ2-6
D gene: TRBD1
clone size: .
CDR3 DNA: TGTGCCAGCAGTCCCCAGACAGGGGCTTCTGGGGCCAACGTCCTGACTTTC
CDR3 protein: CASSPQTGASGANVLTF

V gene: TRBV6-6
CDR3 length: 16
J gene: TRBJ2-7
D gene: TRBD2
clone size: .
CDR3 DNA: TGTGCCAGCAGGTTAGCGGGAGAAGCCAGCTCCTACGAGCAGTACTTC
CDR3 protein: CASRLAGEASSYEQYF

V gene: TRBV28
CDR3 length: 13
J gene: TRBJ2-7
D gene: .
clone size: .
CDR3 DNA: TGTGCCAGCAGTCCCTTCTCCACCTACGAGCAGTACTTC
CDR3 protein: CASSPFSTYEQYF

V gene: TRBV7-8
CDR3 length: 14
J gene: TRBJ2-5
D gene: TRBD1
clone size: many
CDR3 DNA: TGTGCCAGCAGCATCGGGACAGGGTACCAGACCCAGTACTTC
CDR3 protein: CASSIGTGYQTQYF

V gene: TRBV9
CDR3 length: 14
J gene: TRBJ2-5
D gene: .
clone size: .
CDR3 DNA: TGTGCCAGCAGCCCAAGAGCCTCACAAGAGACCCAGTACTTC
CDR3 protein: CASSPRASQETQYF

V gene: TRBV27
CDR3 length: 13
J gene: TRBJ1-2
D gene: .
clone size: few
CDR3 DNA: TGTGCCAGCAGTTTTGGGTATAACTATGGCTACACCTTC
CDR3 protein: CASSFGYNYGYTF

V gene: TRBV5-6
CDR3 length: 20
J gene: TRBJ2-2
D gene: .
clone size: few
CDR3 DNA: TGTGCCAGCAGCTTGGTTCTAGCCCCTTTCCTATCACCGAACACCGGGGAGCTGTTTTTT
CDR3 protein: CASSLVLAPFLSPNTGELFF

V gene: TRBV29-1
CDR3 length: 13
J gene: TRBJ2-2
D gene: .
clone size: .
CDR3 DNA: TGCAGCGGGAGTTCCACCCGGCGCGGGGAGCTGTTTTTT
CDR3 protein: CSGSSTRRGELFF

V gene: TRBV20-1
CDR3 length: 12
J gene: TRBJ2-3
D gene: .
clone size: few
CDR3 DNA: TGCAGTGCTAGTCTACCGACAGATACGCAGTATTTT
CDR3 protein: CSASLPTDTQYF

V gene: TRBV5-5
CDR3 length: 14
J gene: TRBJ1-1
D gene: .
clone size: .
CDR3 DNA: TGTGCCAGCAGCTTGGAGGCGGAGCTCACTGAAGCTTTCTTT
CDR3 protein: CASSLEAELTEAFF

V gene: TRBV20-1
CDR3 length: 11
J gene: TRBJ2-3
D gene: .
clone size: many
CDR3 DNA: TGCAGTGCTAGAGATATGAATACGCAGTATTTT
CDR3 protein: CSARDMNTQYF

V gene: TRBV15
CDR3 length: 16
J gene: TRBJ2-5
D gene: TRBD2
clone size: few
CDR3 DNA: TGTGCCACCAGCAGTTTGACTAGCGGGGCAGCGGAGACCCAGTACTTC
CDR3 protein: CATSSLTSGAAETQYF

V gene: TRBV20-1
CDR3 length: 14
J gene: TRBJ2-1
D gene: .
clone size: .
CDR3 DNA: TGCAGTGCTGAGAGGCGACTAGGTGGCAATGAGCAGTTCTTC
CDR3 protein: CSAERRLGGNEQFF

V gene: TRBV7-9
CDR3 length: 14
J gene: TRBJ1-1
D gene: .
clone size: .
CDR3 DNA: TGTGCCAGCAGCTCCGACGCCGGGGTAACAGAAGCTTTCTTT
CDR3 protein: CASSSDAGVTEAFF

V gene: TRBV28
CDR3 length: 15
J gene: TRBJ1-2
D gene: TRBD1
clone size: few
CDR3 DNA: TGTGCCAGCAGGGCCTACAGGGGACCTGCTGGTGGCTACACCTTC
CDR3 protein: CASRAYRGPAGGYTF

V gene: TRBV10-3
CDR3 length: 14
J gene: TRBJ2-1
D gene: TRBD1
clone size: few
CDR3 DNA: TGTGCCATCAGTGATCGGACAGGGGGTAATGAGCAGTTCTTC
CDR3 protein: CAISDRTGGNEQFF

V gene: TRBV7-8
CDR3 length: 15
J gene: TRBJ2-2
D gene: .
clone size: once
CDR3 DNA: TGTGCCAGCAGCTTAGCCAGCCTGAGGACCGGGGAGCTGTTTTTT
CDR3 protein: CASSLASLRTGELFF

V gene: TRBV20-1
CDR3 length: 13
J gene: TRBJ2-3
D gene: .
clone size: few
CDR3 DNA: TGCAGTGCTAGAGTCCAGGGCCCAGATACGCAGTATTTT
CDR3 protein: CSARVQGPDTQYF

V gene: TRBV28
CDR3 length: 17
J gene: TRBJ2-4
D gene: TRBD2
clone size: few
CDR3 DNA: TGTGCCAGCAGTTGGGGCGGGGGGGCCATTTCGACAAACATTCAGTACTTC
CDR3 protein: CASSWGGGAISTNIQYF

V gene: TRBV12-3/TRBV12-4
CDR3 length: 12
J gene: TRBJ1-2
D gene: .
clone size: .
CDR3 DNA: TGTGCCAGCAGCCCCACCCCCGTGGGCTACACCTTC
CDR3 protein: CASSPTPVGYTF